These 5 T cell receptor beta chains were sequenced from one sample in a study of OX40 agonist ivuxolimab in advanced cancers. The assay was immunoSEQ multiplex PCR, and TCRdb's table has in-frame clones only and misses some. Of 30,000 to 45,000 clones in the sample, around 90% are singletons; the top ten hold around 13%. The source was CD4+ or CD8+ T cells sorted from blood, collected in a trial of the OX40 agonist ivuxolimab. The receptors were gathered from an adult with an advanced solid tumor such as melanoma, head and neck, liver or kidney cancer.

This chain links TRBV4-1 with TRBJ2-7; D unclear. The germline gives CDR1 MGHRA, CDR2 YSYEKL. This CDR3 comprises 15 residues. Trimming took 1 base from V and 0 from J, leaving 10 bases between them. Written as DNA, the CDR3 is TGCGCCAGCAGCCAAGCGATTAGGAGCTCCTACGAGCAGTACTTC. It is translated as CASSQAIRSSYEQYF.

The chain recombines TRBV5-6 with TRBJ2-3; 11 bases are shared with TRBD2. Trimming removed 2 bases from V and 4 bases from J; junction bases left unmatched: 6. Germline V gives CDR1 SGHDT, CDR2 YYEEEE. The CDR3 is 16 amino acids. The CDR3 nucleotides read TGTGCCAGCAGCTTCCCCTTACTAGCGGGGGCAGATACGCAGTATTTT. This gives the protein CASSFPLLAGADTQYF.

This sequence joins TRBV5-4 and TRBJ1-2; the D is unclear. V was clipped by 6 bases and J by 0 bases, with 15 bases between them. This CDR3 region has 15 residues. Per germline, CDR1 SGHNT and CDR2 YYREEE (reference sequence). The CDR3 region has the DNA TGTGCCAGCACCCTGCGGGCAGTTGCTAACTATGGCTACACCTTC. It encodes CASTLRAVANYGYTF.

The count of this clone is one. For the CDR3, the DNA is TGCGCCAGCAGCCAAGATCACCGGGGGAAATGGTACAATGAGCAGTTCTTC. It translates to CASSQDHRGKWYNEQFF. The V gene is TRBV4-1, the J gene TRBJ2-1, with a weak D call TRBD2 (6 bases). This CDR3 contains 17 residues. The V and J ends lost 0 bases and 4 bases respectively, with 16 bases between them. In germline, CDR1 is MGHRA, CDR2 YSYEKL.

The chain joins TRBV28 to TRBJ1-5, with D tentatively TRBD1 (5 bases). Trimming stripped 3 bases from V and 2 bases from J, with 20 bases between. The CDR3 loop spans 18 amino acids. Germline V gene data show CDR1 as MDHEN and CDR2 as SYDVKM. The CDR3, as DNA: TGTGCCAGCAGTTTCCAAACTTCGGACACCGGGGGCAATCAGCCCCAGCATTTT. Its protein is CASSFQTSDTGGNQPQHF.